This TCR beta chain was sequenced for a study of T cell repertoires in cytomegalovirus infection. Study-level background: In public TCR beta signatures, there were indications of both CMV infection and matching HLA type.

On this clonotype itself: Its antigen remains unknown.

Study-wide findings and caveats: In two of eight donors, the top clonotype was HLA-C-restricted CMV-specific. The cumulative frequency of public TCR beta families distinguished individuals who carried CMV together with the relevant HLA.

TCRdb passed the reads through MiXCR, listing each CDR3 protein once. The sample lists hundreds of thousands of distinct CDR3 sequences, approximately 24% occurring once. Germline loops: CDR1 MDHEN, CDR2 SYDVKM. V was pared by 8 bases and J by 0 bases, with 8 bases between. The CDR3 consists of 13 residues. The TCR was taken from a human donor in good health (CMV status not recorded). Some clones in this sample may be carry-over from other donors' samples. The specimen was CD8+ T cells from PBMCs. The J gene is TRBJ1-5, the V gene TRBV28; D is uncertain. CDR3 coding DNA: TGTGCCAGCGTCGGCGCTAGCAATCAGCCCCAGCATTTT. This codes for CASVGASNQPQHF.